The sequence of this T cell receptor (beta chain) was determined in a study of T cells expressing NK-cell markers. Looked up from germline, CDR1 is MNHEY and CDR2 is SVGAGI. The CDR3 consists of 14 residues. After re-calling the 5' RACE reads, TCRdb lists one entry per CDR3 protein, DNA absent. Its table lists 500,000 to 700,000 distinct CDR3 sequences. The chain has TRBV6-5 and TRBJ1-5; TCRdb selects TRBD1, and the lack of DNA leaves this call unchecked. The sample taken for sequencing was blood T cells: a sorted CD56 or NKG2C T cell subset, CD4+ or CD8+ T cells, or bulk PBMC T cells (not recorded which). This sequence was found in a man younger than 35 in good health. Here the CDR3 reads CASSNDRGNQPQHF.